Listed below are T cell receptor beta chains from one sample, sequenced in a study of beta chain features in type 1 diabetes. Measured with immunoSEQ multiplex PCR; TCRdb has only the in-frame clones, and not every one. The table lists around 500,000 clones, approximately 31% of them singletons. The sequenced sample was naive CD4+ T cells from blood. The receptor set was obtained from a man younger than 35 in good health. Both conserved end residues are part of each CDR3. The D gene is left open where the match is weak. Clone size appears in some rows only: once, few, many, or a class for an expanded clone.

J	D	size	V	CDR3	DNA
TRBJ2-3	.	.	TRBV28	CASGAEGPDTQYF	TGTGCCAGCGGGGCGGAGGGGCCAGATACGCAGTATTTT
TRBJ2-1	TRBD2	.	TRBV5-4	CASSSTSGRGEQFF	TGTGCCAGCAGCTCCACTAGCGGGAGGGGTGAGCAGTTCTTC
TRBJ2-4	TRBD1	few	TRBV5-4	CASSLAGTGGSIQYF	TGTGCCAGCAGCTTGGCGGGGACAGGGGGGAGCATTCAGTACTTC
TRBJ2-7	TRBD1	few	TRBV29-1	CSVGGQGAYEQYF	TGCAGCGTTGGGGGACAGGGGGCATACGAGCAGTACTTC
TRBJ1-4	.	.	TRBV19	CASSISGATNEKLFF	TGTGCCAGTAGTATATCCGGAGCAACTAATGAAAAACTGTTTTTT
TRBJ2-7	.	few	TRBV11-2	CASSAPYEQYF	TGTGCCAGCAGCGCCCCCTACGAGCAGTACTTC
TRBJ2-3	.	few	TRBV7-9	CASSLARADTQYF	TGTGCCAGCAGCTTAGCTCGGGCAGATACGCAGTATTTT
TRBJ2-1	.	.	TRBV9	CASSKESSYNEQFF	TGTGCCAGCAGTAAGGAGAGCTCCTACAATGAGCAGTTCTTC
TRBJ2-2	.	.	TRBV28	CASSLWAGNTGELFF	TGTGCCAGCAGTTTATGGGCAGGGAACACCGGGGAGCTGTTTTTT
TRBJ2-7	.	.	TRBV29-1	CSVEGRSEQYF	TGCAGCGTTGAAGGACGGAGCGAGCAGTACTTC
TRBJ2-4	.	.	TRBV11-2	CASSRTGQAKNIQYF	TGTGCCAGCAGCAGAACCGGGCAAGCCAAAAACATTCAGTACTTC
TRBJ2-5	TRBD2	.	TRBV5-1	CASSLGTSGFQETQYF	TGCGCCAGCAGCTTGGGTACTAGCGGGTTCCAAGAGACCCAGTACTTC
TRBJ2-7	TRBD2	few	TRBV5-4	CAWTSSYEQYF	TGTGCCTGGACTAGCAGCTACGAGCAGTACTTC
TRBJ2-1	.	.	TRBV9	CASSVDRYEQFF	TGTGCCAGCAGCGTAGATAGGTATGAGCAGTTCTTC
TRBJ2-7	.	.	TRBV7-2	CASSLFRQRGVYEQYF	TGTGCCAGCAGCCTTTTCAGGCAAAGGGGAGTATACGAGCAGTACTTC
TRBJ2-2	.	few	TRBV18	CASSPRTGNTGELFF	TGTGCCAGCTCACCAAGGACGGGAAACACCGGGGAGCTGTTTTTT
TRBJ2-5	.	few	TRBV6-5	CASTIRGSQETQYF	TGTGCCAGCACCATAAGGGGCAGTCAAGAGACCCAGTACTTC
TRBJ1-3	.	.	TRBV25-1	CASSASGLGNTIYF	TGTGCCAGCAGTGCCTCGGGGCTCGGAAACACCATATATTTT
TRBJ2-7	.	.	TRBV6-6	CASIGLRGEQYF	TGTGCCAGCATCGGACTACGCGGGGAGCAGTACTTC
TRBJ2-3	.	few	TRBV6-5	CASSYFTGQRTDTQYF	TGTGCCAGCAGTTACTTCACTGGGCAGCGCACAGATACGCAGTATTTT
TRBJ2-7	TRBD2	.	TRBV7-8	CASSYTLAGARQQYF	TGTGCCAGCAGCTATACCCTAGCGGGTGCTAGACAGCAGTACTTC
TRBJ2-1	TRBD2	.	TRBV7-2	CASSLGLAAYNEQFF	TGTGCCAGCAGCTTAGGACTAGCGGCCTACAATGAGCAGTTCTTC
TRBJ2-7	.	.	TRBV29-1	CSVEGTGTGSYEQYF	TGCAGCGTTGAAGGCACCGGGACCGGCTCCTACGAGCAGTACTTC
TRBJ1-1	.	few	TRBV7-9	CASSYDGEAFF	TGTGCCAGCAGCTACGATGGGGAAGCTTTCTTT
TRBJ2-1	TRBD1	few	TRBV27	CASSFGDRVTYNEQFF	TGTGCCAGCAGTTTCGGTGACAGGGTAACCTACAATGAGCAGTTCTTC
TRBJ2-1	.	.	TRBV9	CASSVDGGPYNEQFF	TGTGCCAGCAGCGTAGATGGAGGACCATACAATGAGCAGTTCTTC
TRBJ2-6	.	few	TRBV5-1	CASSVISGANVLTF	TGCGCCAGCAGCGTAATCTCTGGGGCCAACGTCCTGACTTTC
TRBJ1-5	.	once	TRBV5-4	CASSLTGSNQPQHF	TGTGCCAGCAGCCTGACAGGTAGCAATCAGCCCCAGCATTTT
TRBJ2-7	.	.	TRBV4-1	CASSQEVQSSYEQYF	TGCGCCAGCAGCCAAGAGGTACAGAGCTCCTACGAGCAGTACTTC
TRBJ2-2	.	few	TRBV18	CASSLPNTGELFF	TGTGCCAGCTCACTACCGAACACCGGGGAGCTGTTTTTT